The rows below give T cell receptor beta chains drawn from one sample of a study of shared clonotypes between healthy human individuals. Measured with immunoSEQ multiplex PCR; TCRdb has only the in-frame clones, and not every one. The sample has some 2 million clones, roughly 95% seen once. The sequencing input was naive CD8+ T cells sorted from blood. These receptors all stem from a man younger than 35 in good health. The CDR3 runs from the conserved cysteine through the conserved F or W. Fields, in order: D gene, V gene, clone size, J gene, CDR3 protein, CDR3 DNA. A D gene is named only where the DNA matches it firmly. Size is omitted from some rows. Given values are once, few, many or a class for expanded clones.

.	TRBV18	.	TRBJ1-2	CASSHIGQRSHGYTF	TGTGCCAGCTCACACATAGGACAGCGGAGCCATGGCTACACCTTC
TRBD2	TRBV6-1	.	TRBJ2-5	CASSGLAGSSTSETQYF	TGTGCCAGCAGTGGACTAGCGGGGAGTTCAACATCGGAGACCCAGTACTTC
TRBD2	TRBV28	.	TRBJ2-1	CASSPLAGSSYNEQFF	TGTGCCAGCAGTCCCCTAGCGGGAAGCTCCTACAATGAGCAGTTCTTC
.	TRBV10-3	.	TRBJ1-2	CAISETNGYRYGYTF	TGTGCCATCAGTGAGACGAACGGGTATCGGTATGGCTACACCTTC
.	TRBV4-1	.	TRBJ2-7	CASSQPVLEGGPEQYF	TGCGCCAGCAGCCAACCCGTACTAGAGGGGGGGCCCGAGCAGTACTTC
.	TRBV27	.	TRBJ1-2	CASSLGTANYGYTF	TGTGCCAGCAGTTTAGGGACGGCAAACTATGGCTACACCTTC
TRBD1	TRBV4-1	.	TRBJ1-6	CASSPLGQQYNSPLHF	TGCGCCAGCAGCCCCCTGGGACAGCAATATAATTCACCCCTCCACTTT
TRBD2	TRBV7-9	.	TRBJ2-5	CASSSTSGRHQETQYF	TGTGCCAGCAGCTCGACTAGCGGGAGGCACCAAGAGACCCAGTACTTC
.	TRBV27	.	TRBJ1-4	CASSLRTWDEKLFF	TGTGCCAGCAGTTTACGGACCTGGGATGAAAAACTGTTTTTT
TRBD1	TRBV29-1	.	TRBJ1-2	CSVEDSRTGDGYGYTF	TGCAGCGTTGAAGATAGTCGGACAGGGGATGGCTATGGCTACACCTTC
.	TRBV6-5	.	TRBJ2-7	CASSRTGFGYEQYF	TGTGCCAGCAGTCGCACAGGGTTCGGCTACGAGCAGTACTTC
.	TRBV7-8	.	TRBJ2-7	CASNPGPVYEQYF	TGTGCCAGCAACCCGGGGCCGGTCTACGAGCAGTACTTC
.	TRBV6-1	.	TRBJ1-2	CASRPWGSYSYTF	TGTGCCAGCAGGCCCTGGGGCTCTTACAGCTACACCTTC
.	TRBV18	.	TRBJ2-3	CASSGDSGGPTNTQYF	TGTGCCAGCTCGGGGGATAGCGGAGGACCTACAAATACGCAGTATTTT
.	TRBV30	once	TRBJ1-1	CAWSVLGEGDTEAFF	TGTGCCTGGAGTGTACTTGGGGAGGGGGACACTGAAGCTTTCTTT
.	TRBV5-6	.	TRBJ2-3	CASSLGPSTDTQYF	TGTGCCAGCAGCTTGGGGCCCAGCACAGATACGCAGTATTTT
.	TRBV14	.	TRBJ1-4	CASSHPGEGVGEKLFF	TGTGCCAGCAGCCACCCTGGAGAAGGGGTTGGTGAAAAACTGTTTTTT
.	TRBV4-3	.	TRBJ2-5	CASSQGWEETQYF	TGCGCCAGCAGTCAGGGCTGGGAAGAGACCCAGTACTTC
TRBD1	TRBV28	.	TRBJ2-1	CASSEDRGDDEQFF	TGTGCCAGCAGTGAGGACAGGGGTGATGATGAGCAGTTCTTC
TRBD1	TRBV4-1	.	TRBJ2-7	CASSQVWTGAHEQYF	TGCGCCAGCAGCCAAGTCTGGACAGGGGCCCACGAGCAGTACTTC
.	TRBV6-6	.	TRBJ1-2	CASSPGFEGYGYTF	TGTGCCAGCAGCCCCGGGTTTGAAGGCTATGGCTACACCTTC
TRBD2	TRBV5-6	once	TRBJ2-7	CASSVSGSSSEQYF	TGTGCCAGCAGCGTGAGCGGGAGCAGCTCCGAGCAGTACTTC
.	TRBV4-1	.	TRBJ1-3	CASSPGSQSGNTIYF	TGCGCCAGCAGCCCCGGGTCTCAATCTGGAAACACCATATATTTT
.	TRBV5-6	.	TRBJ2-3	CASSYDFPSTDTQYF	TGTGCCAGCAGCTACGACTTCCCTAGCACAGATACGCAGTATTTT
TRBD2	TRBV30	.	TRBJ2-5	CAWSSEGSGRTWETQYF	TGTGCCTGGAGTTCCGAGGGTAGCGGGAGGACTTGGGAGACCCAGTACTTC
.	TRBV2	.	TRBJ2-7	CASSVGGTYEQYF	TGTGCCAGCAGTGTGGGCGGTACCTACGAGCAGTACTTC
.	TRBV27	.	TRBJ2-1	CASSPRGRQGEYNEQFF	TGTGCCAGCTCCCCACGGGGGCGGCAGGGTGAATACAATGAGCAGTTCTTC
.	TRBV4-3	few	TRBJ1-1	CASSQAGNTEAFF	TGCGCCAGCAGCCAAGCCGGGAACACTGAAGCTTTCTTT
TRBD2	TRBV27	.	TRBJ2-5	CASSFLAGGPRAQETQYF	TGTGCCAGCAGTTTCCTAGCGGGGGGGCCGAGGGCCCAAGAGACCCAGTACTTC
.	TRBV27	.	TRBJ1-4	CASSVQGEEHEKLFF	TGTGCCAGCAGTGTACAGGGTGAGGAGCATGAAAAACTGTTTTTT
.	TRBV9	.	TRBJ2-1	CASSYSMRGAYNEQFF	TGTGCCAGCAGCTACTCGATGAGAGGAGCCTACAATGAGCAGTTCTTC
TRBD1	TRBV7-6	.	TRBJ2-7	CASSLSAPGQSSYEQYF	TGTGCCAGCAGCTTATCCGCGCCGGGACAGAGCTCCTACGAGCAGTACTTC
.	TRBV5-6	.	TRBJ2-7	CASSYTGIAYEQYF	TGTGCCAGCAGCTACACCGGGATCGCCTACGAGCAGTACTTC